The entry that follows covers one T cell receptor beta chain sequence. The antigen this receptor binds is unknown. No much larger clone exists at a distance of one base, and base qualities are not known. The sample is drawn from a study of T-cell reconstitution after alpha-beta-depleted transplantation in children (dated by TCRdb to the mid-2010s). Regarding the complete study: T-cell immune reconstitution after TCRalphabeta/CD19-depleted allogeneic hematopoietic cell transplantation in children was quantitatively tracked in the study by means of TCR repertoire profiling.

The treatment or condition label for this specimen denotes: allogeneic hematopoietic cell transplantation with graft depleted of TCRalphabeta T cells and CD19 B cells. Transplant recipients were children who received TCRalphabeta/CD19-depleted allogeneic hematopoietic cell grafts. On the study overall, not on this receptor specifically: The apparently early recovery of alphabetaT-cell counts about two months after transplant reportedly depended on only several hundred rapidly expanded clones that came from non-depleted graft cells. Hyperexpanded clone frequencies declined over subsequent months; after one year, T-cell counts and TCRbeta diversity were mostly attributed to newly produced T cells. In some patients, high TCRbeta diversity at day 60 was attributed to recipient T cells and intrathymic progenitors that had survived conditioning.

CDR1 and CDR2, looked up from the germline V gene (reference sequence), are DFQATT and SNEGSKA. V loses 4 bases of germline sequence and J loses 2 bases, and the interval between the two ends is 9 bases. The CDR3 measures 12 amino acids from cysteine to phenylalanine. Only the CDR3 part of the read is kept: 36 bases, read in frame from the first base. Library method: PCR. Sequenced using an Illumina HiSeq 2500. TCR libraries were prepared with molecular barcoding, using unique molecular identifiers to normalize TCRbeta repertoire quantification. The raw public data were reprocessed by TCRdb itself: fastp quality trimming at Q25, MiXCR clonotype calling, in-frame beta chains only. Here each entry gathers all rows of one CDR3 protein and keeps the most common genes and DNA. The sample has approximately 800,000 distinct CDR3 sequences on record, roughly 15% of them singletons. In total, the top ten clones hold roughly 5% of the sample.

This TCR came from a male patient younger than 18 who had a stem cell transplant for acute lymphoblastic leukemia, so the T cells may come from the graft donor. The material sequenced was PBMCs, mostly from graft donor cells, taken 360 days after TCRalphabeta/CD19-depleted stem cell transplant. The rearrangement joined TRBV20-1 to TRBJ2-7; no D gene is confidently identified. The DNA sequence reads TGCAGTGCTACTGACGGAACCTACGAGCAGTACTTC. This is translated as CSATDGTYEQYF.